This TCR beta chain was recovered during a study of T cell responses to AZD1222 COVID-19 vaccine. About the research overall: Second doses at about 4 or about 12 weeks were pooled.

Study observations and caveats: Dominant CD4 TCR responses targeted spike regions 160-218 and 743-854. Sampling captured repertoires only after the peak T cell response. Nearly half of spike-specific TCRs reportedly go after variant regions that carry no mutations.

V was trimmed by 3 bases and J by 0 bases, leaving 9 bases between them. This CDR3 region has 15 residues. CDR1 MNHNS and CDR2 SASEGT come from the germline V gene. Comments on this clone: What it binds is unknown.

Using immunoSEQ multiplex PCR, the repertoire was profiled, and TCRdb retains in-frame clones only, with some absent. The table has roughly 67,000 clones, 65% to 80% seen once; the top ten hold 12%. The chain has TRBV6-1 and TRBJ2-1; no clear D gene. The sample in question was peripheral blood, obtained on day 0 of AZD1222 vaccination. The origin of this receptor is an adult in good health. CDR3 DNA sequence: TGTGCCAGCAGTGACGGCTCCCTCTCCTACAATGAGCAGTTCTTC. It encodes CASSDGSLSYNEQFF.